The 26 T cell receptor beta chains below come from one sample, sequenced in a study of immune cell composition in non-small cell lung cancer (dated 2017 in TCRdb). The protocol used for the library was the immunoSEQ multiplex PCR assay. TCRdb stores this immuneACCESS table with in-frame sequences only. Part of the clones is absent; in the studies checked, under half of the shortfall reflects unresolved V genes, and no reason is known for the rest. Here the sample has roughly 14,000 clones; approximately 69% occur a single time. The ten largest clones capture around 6.8% of the sample. Source material: lung tumor tissue. All receptors come from a human donor with non-small cell lung cancer.

The rearrangement links TRBV29-1 to TRBJ1-1; D is undetermined. The CDR3 spans 14 residues. V lost 0 bases and J 0 bases, leaving 8 bases between the germline ends. Germline loops: CDR1 SQVTM, CDR2 ANQGSEA. The CDR3 sequence is CSVEDPSVNTEAFF. The CDR3 region has the DNA TGCAGCGTTGAAGACCCTTCAGTGAACACTGAAGCTTTCTTT.

This sequence joins TRBV25-1 and TRBJ1-5, with D maybe TRBD1 (6 bases). V was pared by 0 bases and J by 8 bases, with 20 bases between. The CDR3 is made up of 17 amino acids. CDR1 MGHDK and CDR2 SYGVNS come from the germline V gene. The CDR3 spells CASSEYTGQHRSEPQHF. In DNA form, the CDR3 reads TGTGCCAGCAGTGAATATACCGGACAGCACCGTTCCGAGCCCCAGCATTTT.

This chain connects TRBV27 to TRBJ1-6, with TRBD1 identical over 7 bases. V trimming: 6 bases; J trimming: 6 bases; junction bases outside the gene matches: 5. Per germline, CDR1 MNHEY and CDR2 SMNVEV (reference sequence). The CDR3 runs 14 residues. The CDR3 region is CASRGDSPNSPLHF. The DNA for the CDR3 is TGTGCCAGCAGGGGGGACAGCCCTAATTCACCCCTCCACTTT.

The V call is TRBV28, the J call TRBJ1-1, with a possible D match to TRBD1 (5 bases). V dropped 5 bases and J dropped 7 bases, with 17 bases sitting between them. This CDR3 is 14 amino acids long. The germline V gene encodes CDR1 MDHEN and CDR2 SYDVKM. CDR3 amino acids: CASSGRGPKDEAFF. CDR3 nucleotides: TGTGCCAGCAGTGGGCGGGGACCGAAAGATGAAGCTTTCTTT.

The chain employs TRBV7-8 and TRBJ2-7, with D unclear. Germline CDR1 and CDR2: SGHVS and FQNEAQ. V was trimmed by 4 bases and J by 3 bases, leaving 7 bases between them. There are 12 residues in the CDR3. CDR3 in amino acids: CASSSTVYEQYF. CDR3 DNA sequence: TGTGCCAGCAGCTCAACGGTCTACGAGCAGTACTTC.

The V gene is TRBV18, the J gene TRBJ2-7; 8 bases are a match to TRBD1. The CDR3 has 15 amino acids. Germline V gene lookup returns CDR1 KGHSH and CDR2 LQKENI. With 0 bases clipped from V and 3 bases from J, the junction kept 4 bases outside the gene matches. CDR3 loop: CASSPPTTGDYEQYF. The DNA for the CDR3 is TGTGCCAGCTCACCACCGACGACAGGGGACTACGAGCAGTACTTC. The full variable domain, rest sourced from reference TRBV18 and TRBJ2-7, is NAGVMQNPRHLVRRRGQEARLRCSPMKGHSHVYWYRQLPEEGLKFMVYLQKENIIDESGMPKERFSAEFPKEGPSILRIQQVVRGDSAAYFCASSPPTTGDYEQYFGPGTRLTVT.

The chain is built from TRBV15 and TRBJ1-1; D is perhaps TRBD1 (5 bases). V was pared by 1 base and J by 5 bases, with 14 bases between. The CDR3 is 15 amino acids. Germline lookup yields CDR1 LNHNV and CDR2 YYDKDF (reference sequence). CDR3 bases: TGTGCCACCAGCAGAGGTGGGGGGGTAGGGACTGAAGCTTTCTTT. The encoded protein is CATSRGGGVGTEAFF.

There are a few counts of this clone. The genes are TRBV5-6 and TRBJ1-1; perhaps TRBD1 as D (5 bases). The CDR3 length is 13 residues. Germline V CDR1 and CDR2: SGHDT, YYEEEE. V was clipped by 2 bases and J by 6 bases, with 11 bases between them. The CDR3 sequence: CASSFNRGAEAFF. The DNA for the CDR3 is TGTGCCAGCAGCTTTAATCGGGGGGCTGAAGCTTTCTTT.

V and J are TRBV11-3 and TRBJ1-1, with 8 bases lining up with TRBD1. CDR1 is SGHNT, CDR2 YENEEA, per germline. The V and J ends lost 5 bases and 0 bases, in that order; junction bases with no gene match: 11. This CDR3 is built from 17 residues. The CDR3 here is CASSLVPEDRVNTEAFF. CDR3 bases: TGTGCCAGCAGCCTTGTACCGGAGGACAGGGTGAACACTGAAGCTTTCTTT. Full variable domain (missing parts from reference TRBV11-3 and TRBJ1-1): EAGVVQSPRYKIIEKKQPVAFWCNPISGHNTLYWYLQNLGQGPELLIRYENEEAVDDSQLPKDRFSAERLKGVDSTLKIQPAELGDSAVYLCASSLVPEDRVNTEAFFGQGTRLTVV.

This clone was seen once. The chain links TRBV18 to TRBJ2-3; 10 nucleotides line up with TRBD2. The length of the CDR3 is 15 residues. The junction had 4 bases not matched to a gene; V was cut back by 2 bases and J by 5 bases. Germline loops: CDR1 KGHSH, CDR2 LQKENI. CDR3: CASSPSGGAQDTQYF. DNA of the CDR3: TGTGCCAGCTCACCAAGCGGGGGGGCCCAAGATACGCAGTATTTT.

CDR3 nucleotides: TGTGCCAGCAGCGTCGGGGGGGGGACGCAGAATTCACCCCTCCACTTT. Translated: CASSVGGGTQNSPLHF. The genes are TRBV5-4 and TRBJ1-6; tentative D call: TRBD1 (5 bases). The CDR3 has 16 amino acids. The germline V gene encodes CDR1 SGHNT and CDR2 YYREEE (reference sequence). Trimming removed 4 bases at V and 7 bases at J, with 18 bases between.

This chain joins TRBV10-3 and TRBJ2-7, with 11 bases matching TRBD2. V gave up 3 bases and J gave up 0 bases; unmatched junction bases: 10. There are 18 residues in the CDR3. The V gene's germline CDR1 is ENHRY and CDR2 SYGVKD. The CDR3 sequence: CAISEGQGLAGLSYEQYF. Written as DNA, the CDR3 is TGTGCCATCAGTGAAGGTCAAGGACTAGCGGGTCTCTCCTACGAGCAGTACTTC.

This chain uses TRBV5-4 with TRBJ1-1, with D tentatively TRBD1 (5 bases). Germline V gives CDR1 SGHNT, CDR2 YYREEE (reference sequence). The CDR3 is 15 residues long. Trimming shortened V by 3 bases and J by 0 bases, and 12 bases separated the two germline ends. DNA for the CDR3: TGTGCCAGCAGCTCCGGTGGGGGGTTGAACACTGAAGCTTTCTTT. Translated: CASSSGGGLNTEAFF.

The chain couples TRBV7-9 to TRBJ2-5, with 8 nucleotides matching TRBD1. Germline V CDR1 and CDR2: SEHNR, FQNEAQ (reference sequence). V shed 5 bases and J 2 bases; nucleotides not matched to a gene: 10. CDR3 length equals 16 residues. Written as DNA, the CDR3 is TGTGCCAGCAGCCCATCCCCCTGGACAGGGCAAGAGACCCAGTACTTC. Amino acid sequence: CASSPSPWTGQETQYF.

The chain carries TRBV15 and TRBJ1-5; 7 nucleotides agree with TRBD1. Germline values: CDR1 LNHNV, CDR2 YYDKDF (reference sequence). J was trimmed by 5 bases and V by 0 bases; bases with no gene match: 4. The CDR3 has 15 amino acids. The CDR3 spells CATSRDGTAYQPQHF. The CDR3 nucleotides read TGTGCCACCAGCAGAGACGGGACAGCTTATCAGCCCCAGCATTTT.

This chain connects TRBV10-1 to TRBJ2-7; D is possibly TRBD1 (6 bases). CDR3 size: 15 residues. Germline values: CDR1 WNHNN, CDR2 SYGVQD (reference sequence). V was clipped by 6 bases and J by 3 bases, with 18 bases between them. The CDR3 nucleotides are TGCGCCAGCAGCGAAGGGACACCTAACCTCTACGAGCAGTACTTC. Encoded protein: CASSEGTPNLYEQYF.

The chain links TRBV7-2 to TRBJ2-3, with 8 positions matching TRBD1. CDR1 SGHTA and CDR2 FQGNSA come from the germline V gene. J gave up 5 bases and V 6 bases, and 4 bases lay outside the gene matches. The CDR3 extends over 13 amino acids. CDR3: CASSLQGGDTQYF. CDR3 coding DNA: TGTGCCAGCAGTTTACAGGGGGGAGATACGCAGTATTTT. The complete variable domain, with remaining parts taken from reference TRBV7-2 and TRBJ2-3, reads GAGVSQSPSNKVTEKGKDVELRCDPISGHTALYWYRQSLGQGLEFLIYFQGNSAPDKSGLPSDRFSAERTGGSVSTLTIQRTQQEDSAVYLCASSLQGGDTQYFGPGTRLTVL.

This sequence joins TRBV6-5 and TRBJ1-2; 10 bases are shared with TRBD1. CDR1 MNHEY and CDR2 SVGAGI come from the germline V gene. V dropped 10 bases and J dropped 5; count of bases not matched to a gene: 13. The CDR3 consists of 15 residues. The CDR3 DNA is TGTGCCACCCGATGGGGAAGACAGGGGGCTTATGGCTACACCTTC. Amino acid sequence: CATRWGRQGAYGYTF.

J is TRBJ2-3 and V is TRBV11-3; D unclear. CDR1 SGHNT and CDR2 YENEEA come from the germline V gene. This CDR3 has 14 residues. V was pared by 3 bases and J by 2 bases, with 9 bases between. The CDR3 nucleotides are TGTGCCAGCAGCTTTTCTCGGTACACAGATACGCAGTATTTT. It translates to CASSFSRYTDTQYF.

This chain joins TRBV19 and TRBJ1-1; TRBD1 might be the D (5 bases). Germline-derived CDR1 and CDR2 are LNHDA and SQIVND (reference sequence). Trimming cost V 5 bases and J 5 bases, with 18 bases left between them. This CDR3 spans 15 amino acids. The CDR3, as DNA: TGTGCCAGTAGTCGCGGGGGGACCCGGAGGACTGAAGCTTTCTTT. This gives the protein CASSRGGTRRTEAFF.

This chain links TRBV28 with TRBJ2-2, with 12 bases aligning to TRBD2. Germline CDR1 is MDHEN and CDR2 is SYDVKM. CDR3 size: 16 residues. V shed 1 base and J 8 bases; nucleotides not matched to a gene: 5. This chain's CDR3 is CASSLSSGGAIGELFF. Here the CDR3 DNA reads TGTGCCAGCAGTTTATCTAGCGGGGGGGCCATAGGGGAGCTGTTTTTT. The full variable domain, its missing parts supplied by reference TRBV28 and TRBJ2-2, is DVKVTQSSRYLVKRTGEKVFLECVQDMDHENMFWYRQDPGLGLRLIYFSYDVKMKEKGDIPEGYSVSREKKERFSLILESASTNQTSMYLCASSLSSGGAIGELFFGEGSRLTVL.

This clone was seen a single time. The CDR3 coding sequence is TGTGCCACCAGTGGGTCGGGGGTCCGCGGCTACACCTTC. This gives the protein CATSGSGVRGYTF. The gene calls are TRBV15 and TRBJ1-2; D is perhaps TRBD1 (5 bases). Germline CDR1 reads LNHNV; CDR2 reads YYDKDF (reference sequence). Trimming stripped 6 bases from V and 8 bases from J, with 16 bases between. The CDR3 loop spans 13 amino acids.

V gene TRBV18 combines with J gene TRBJ1-5; no firm D call. Per germline, CDR1 KGHSH and CDR2 LQKENI. The V end lost 2 bases, the J end lost 0 bases, and 11 bases lay between the germline ends. There are 16 residues in the CDR3. CDR3 in DNA: TGTGCCAGCTCACCAAGAGGAGGAGGTAGCAATCAGCCCCAGCATTTT. Amino acids: CASSPRGGGSNQPQHF.

The rearrangement joins TRBV29-1 to TRBJ2-5; TRBD1 agrees at 9 bases. V gave up 3 bases and J gave up 4 bases; unmatched junction bases: 9. Germline V gene lookup returns CDR1 SQVTM and CDR2 ANQGSEA. The CDR3 runs to 15 residues. The CDR3 sequence: CSVEPTGGWGETQYF. The DNA of the CDR3 is TGCAGCGTTGAGCCCACAGGGGGCTGGGGAGAGACCCAGTACTTC.

This clone was observed a handful of times. The rearrangement joins TRBV9 to TRBJ2-7; D is uncertain. Germline CDR1 reads SGDLS; CDR2 reads YYNGEE. V lost 2 bases, J lost 1 base, and 13 bases lay in between. CDR3 size: 15 residues. This CDR3 reads CASSVDGGPSYEQYF. CDR3 bases: TGTGCCAGCAGCGTCGACGGTGGGCCTTCCTACGAGCAGTACTTC.

The J gene is TRBJ2-1, the V gene TRBV10-3; weak D call: TRBD2 (6 bases). The ends were cut back, 4 bases at V and 7 bases at J, with 14 bases in the middle. CDR1 ENHRY and CDR2 SYGVKD come from the germline V gene. This CDR3 contains 14 residues. The CDR3 loop is CAISASASDNEQFF. CDR3 sequence (DNA): TGTGCCATCAGTGCGTCGGCTAGCGATAATGAGCAGTTCTTC.